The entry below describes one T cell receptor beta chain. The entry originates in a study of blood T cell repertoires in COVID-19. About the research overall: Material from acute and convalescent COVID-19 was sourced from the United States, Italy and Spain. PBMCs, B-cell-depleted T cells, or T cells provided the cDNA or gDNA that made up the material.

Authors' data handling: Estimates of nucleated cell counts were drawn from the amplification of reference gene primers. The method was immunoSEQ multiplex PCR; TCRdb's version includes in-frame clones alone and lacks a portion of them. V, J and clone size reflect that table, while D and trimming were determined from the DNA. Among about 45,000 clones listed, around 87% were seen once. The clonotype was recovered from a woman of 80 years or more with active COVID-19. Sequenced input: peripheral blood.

CDR3 sequence (DNA): TGCGCCAGCAGCTCAGGGGTACCGGGGGAGACCCAGTACTTC. Translated: CASSSGVPGETQYF. The rearrangement joins TRBV5-1 to TRBJ2-5; tentatively, D is TRBD1 (6 bases). Deletions cut 3 bases from V and 5 bases from J, with 14 bases between. CDR1 is SGHRS and CDR2 is YFSETQ in the germline V gene. CDR3 size: 14 residues.